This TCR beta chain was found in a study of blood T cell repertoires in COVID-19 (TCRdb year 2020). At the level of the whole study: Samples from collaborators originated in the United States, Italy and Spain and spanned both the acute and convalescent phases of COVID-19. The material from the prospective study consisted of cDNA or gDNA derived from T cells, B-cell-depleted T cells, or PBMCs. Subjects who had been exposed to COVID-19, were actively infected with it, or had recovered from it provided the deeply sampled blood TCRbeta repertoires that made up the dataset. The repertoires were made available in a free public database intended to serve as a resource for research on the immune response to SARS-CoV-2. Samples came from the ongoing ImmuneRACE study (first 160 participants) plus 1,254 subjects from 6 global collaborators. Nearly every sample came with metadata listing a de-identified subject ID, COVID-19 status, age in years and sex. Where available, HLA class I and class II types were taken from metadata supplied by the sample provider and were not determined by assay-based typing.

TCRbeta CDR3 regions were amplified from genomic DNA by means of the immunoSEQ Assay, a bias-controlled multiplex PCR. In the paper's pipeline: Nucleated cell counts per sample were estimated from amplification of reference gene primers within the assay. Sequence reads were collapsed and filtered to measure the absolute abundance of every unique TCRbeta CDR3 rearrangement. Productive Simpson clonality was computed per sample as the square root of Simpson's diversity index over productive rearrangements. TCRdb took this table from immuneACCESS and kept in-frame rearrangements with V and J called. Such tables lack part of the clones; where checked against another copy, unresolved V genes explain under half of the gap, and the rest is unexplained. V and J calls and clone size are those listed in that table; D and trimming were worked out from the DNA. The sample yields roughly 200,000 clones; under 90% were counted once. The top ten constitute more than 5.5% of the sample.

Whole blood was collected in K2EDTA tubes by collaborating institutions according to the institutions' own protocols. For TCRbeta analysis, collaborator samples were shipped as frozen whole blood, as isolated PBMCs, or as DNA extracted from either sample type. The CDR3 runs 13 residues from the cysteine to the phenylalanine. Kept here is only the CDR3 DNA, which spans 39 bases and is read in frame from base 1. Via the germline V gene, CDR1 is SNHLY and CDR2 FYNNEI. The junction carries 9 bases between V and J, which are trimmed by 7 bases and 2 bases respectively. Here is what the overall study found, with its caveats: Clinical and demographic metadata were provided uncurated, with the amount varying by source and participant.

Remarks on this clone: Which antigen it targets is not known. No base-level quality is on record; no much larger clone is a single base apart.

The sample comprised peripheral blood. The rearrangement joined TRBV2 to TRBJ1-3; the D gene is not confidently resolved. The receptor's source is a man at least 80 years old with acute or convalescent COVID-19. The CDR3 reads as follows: CASKLNAGNTIYF. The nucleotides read TGTGCCAGCAAACTTAACGCTGGAAACACCATATATTTT.